This T cell receptor (beta chain) comes out of a study of blood T cell repertoires in COVID-19. Study as a whole: Nucleic acid was either cDNA or gDNA, and it came from T cells, B-cell-depleted T cells, or PBMCs.

Generated by immunoSEQ multiplex PCR, the TCRdb table keeps only in-frame clones and is missing some. The repertoire holds under 500,000 clones, with 80% to 90% as singletons. The germline V and J ends were trimmed by 5 bases and 3 bases, with 13 bases remaining between them. The CDR3 contains 14 residues. Germline loops: CDR1 LGHNT, CDR2 FRNRAP. V and J are TRBV12-5 and TRBJ1-1, with D uncertain. This TCR came from a woman in her thirties with acute or convalescent COVID-19. The sample was peripheral blood. CDR3 sequence (DNA): TGTGCTAGTGGTCCCCCGTCGCGGGACACTGAAGCTTTCTTT. Translation: CASGPPSRDTEAFF.